This T cell receptor beta chain came from a study of post-analysis software for immune sequencing data. Whole-study findings and limits: In patients, roughly five TRBV segments were more frequent than in controls, with TRBV5-6, TRBV5-1 and TRBV20-1 among them. Diversity measured as normalized Chao1 was significantly lower in multiple sclerosis patients than in controls.

This CDR3 has 14 residues. Germline CDR1 reads PRHDT; CDR2 reads FYEKMQ (reference sequence). Note on this clonotype: Antigen: not known. An end of the junction differs from the germline gene, which may be a read error.

Prepared TCR beta cDNA libraries contained unique molecular identifiers. T cells numbering roughly 1 to 10 million yielded some 520,000 cDNA molecules. From the PCR reads, TCRdb called clonotypes with MiXCR, one entry per CDR3 protein. Found here are about half a million distinct CDR3 sequences, roughly 45% of them singletons; the top ten hold 9% to 14%. This receptor was taken from a girl under 18 with multiple sclerosis. The chain employs TRBV13 and TRBJ2-7; D possibly corresponds to TRBD1 (5 bases). Sequencing was performed on blood. CDR3 region: CAGSRDRKSHEQYF. CDR3 DNA: TGTGCCGGCAGCAGAGACAGAAAATCCCACGAGCAGTACTTC.